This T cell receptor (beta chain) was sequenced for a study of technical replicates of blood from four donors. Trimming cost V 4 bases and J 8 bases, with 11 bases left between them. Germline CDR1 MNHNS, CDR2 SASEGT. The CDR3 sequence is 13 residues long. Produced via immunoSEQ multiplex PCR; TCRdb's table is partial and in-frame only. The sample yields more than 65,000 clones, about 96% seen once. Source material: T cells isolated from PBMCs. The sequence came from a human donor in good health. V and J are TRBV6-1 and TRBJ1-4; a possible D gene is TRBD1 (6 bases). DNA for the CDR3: TGTGCCAGCAGTGTTATTAGGGGGGAAAAACTGTTTTTT. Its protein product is CASSVIRGEKLFF.